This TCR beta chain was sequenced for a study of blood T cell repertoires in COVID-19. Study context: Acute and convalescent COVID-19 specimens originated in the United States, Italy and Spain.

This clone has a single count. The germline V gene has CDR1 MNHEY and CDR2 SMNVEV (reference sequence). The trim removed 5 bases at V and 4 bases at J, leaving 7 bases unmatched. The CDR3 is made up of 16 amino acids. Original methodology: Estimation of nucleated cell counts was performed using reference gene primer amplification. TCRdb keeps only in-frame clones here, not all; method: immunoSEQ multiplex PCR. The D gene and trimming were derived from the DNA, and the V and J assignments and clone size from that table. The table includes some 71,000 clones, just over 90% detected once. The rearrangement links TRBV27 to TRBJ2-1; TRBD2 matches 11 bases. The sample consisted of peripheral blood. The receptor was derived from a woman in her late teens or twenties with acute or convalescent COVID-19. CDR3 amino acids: CASSPTTSGAYNEQFF. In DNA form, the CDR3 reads TGTGCCAGCAGTCCAACGACTAGCGGGGCTTACAATGAGCAGTTCTTC.